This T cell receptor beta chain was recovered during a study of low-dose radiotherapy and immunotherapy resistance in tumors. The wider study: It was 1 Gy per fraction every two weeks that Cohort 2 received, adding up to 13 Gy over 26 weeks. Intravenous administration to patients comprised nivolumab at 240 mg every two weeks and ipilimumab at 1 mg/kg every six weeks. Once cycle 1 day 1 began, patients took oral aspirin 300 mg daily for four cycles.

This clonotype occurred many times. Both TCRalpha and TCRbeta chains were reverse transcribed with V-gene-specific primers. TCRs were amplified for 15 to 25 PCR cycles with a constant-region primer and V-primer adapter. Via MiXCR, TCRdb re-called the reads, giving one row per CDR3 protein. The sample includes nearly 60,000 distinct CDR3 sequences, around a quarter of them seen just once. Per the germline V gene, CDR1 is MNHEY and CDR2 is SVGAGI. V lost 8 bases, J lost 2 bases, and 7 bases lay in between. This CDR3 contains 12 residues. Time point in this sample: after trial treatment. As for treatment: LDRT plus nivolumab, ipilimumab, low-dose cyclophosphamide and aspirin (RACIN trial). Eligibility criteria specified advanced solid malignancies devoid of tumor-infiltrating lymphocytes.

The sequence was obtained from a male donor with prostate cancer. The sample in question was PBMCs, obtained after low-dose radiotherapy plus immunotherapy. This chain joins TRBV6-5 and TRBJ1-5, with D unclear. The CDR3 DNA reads TGTGCCAGCCGGGATGGCAATCAGCCCCAGCATTTT. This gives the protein CASRDGNQPQHF.